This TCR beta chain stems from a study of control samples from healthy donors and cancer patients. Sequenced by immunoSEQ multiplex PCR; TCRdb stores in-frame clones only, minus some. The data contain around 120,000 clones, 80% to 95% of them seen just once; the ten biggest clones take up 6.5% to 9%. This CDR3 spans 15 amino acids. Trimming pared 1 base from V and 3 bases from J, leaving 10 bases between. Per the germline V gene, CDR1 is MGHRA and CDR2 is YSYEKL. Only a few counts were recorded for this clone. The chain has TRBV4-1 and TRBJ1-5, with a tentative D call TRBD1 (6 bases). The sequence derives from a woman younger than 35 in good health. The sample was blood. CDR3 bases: TGCGCCAGCAGCCAAGTTCGGACAGACAATCAGCCCCAGCATTTT. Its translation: CASSQVRTDNQPQHF.